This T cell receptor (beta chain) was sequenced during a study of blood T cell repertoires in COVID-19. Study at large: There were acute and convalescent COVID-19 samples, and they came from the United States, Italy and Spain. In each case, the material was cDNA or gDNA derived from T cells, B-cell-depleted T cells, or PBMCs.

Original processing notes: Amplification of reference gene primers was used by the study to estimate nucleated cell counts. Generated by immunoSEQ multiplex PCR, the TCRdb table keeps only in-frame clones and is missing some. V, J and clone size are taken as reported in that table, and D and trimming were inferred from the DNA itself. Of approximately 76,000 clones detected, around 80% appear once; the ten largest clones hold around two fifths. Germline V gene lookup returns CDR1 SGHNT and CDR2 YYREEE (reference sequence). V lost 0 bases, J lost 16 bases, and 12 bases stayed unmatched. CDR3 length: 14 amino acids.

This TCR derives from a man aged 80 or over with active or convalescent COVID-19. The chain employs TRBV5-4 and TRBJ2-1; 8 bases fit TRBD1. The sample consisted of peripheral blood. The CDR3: CASSLAGGAPIRFF. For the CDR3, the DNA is TGTGCCAGCAGCTTGGCAGGGGGCGCTCCGATTCGTTTCTTC.